The 15 T cell receptor beta chains given below trace back to one sample, sequenced in a study of T cell responses to AZD1222 COVID-19 vaccine. TCRdb's copy holds only in-frame clones and misses some; the assay was immunoSEQ multiplex PCR. Here the sample spans about 180,000 clones, about nine tenths being singletons. Sequencing used peripheral blood, obtained on day 0 of AZD1222 vaccination. All receptors derive from an adult in good health.

The chain employs TRBV2 and TRBJ2-7; unclear D gene. The CDR3 sequence is 13 residues long. Trimming pared 2 bases from V and 5 bases from J, leaving 10 bases between. Germline V CDR1 and CDR2: SNHLY, FYNNEI. In DNA form, the CDR3 reads TGTGCCAGCAGTGAACGCCCCGGCCACGAGCAGTACTTC. This gives the protein CASSERPGHEQYF.

This clone came up once. CDR3 amino acids: CASSLEGAGELFF. CDR3 sequence (DNA): TGTGCCAGCAGCTTGGAGGGGGCCGGGGAGCTGTTTTTT. The chain carries TRBV5-4 and TRBJ2-2, with D perhaps TRBD1 (6 bases). This CDR3 is built from 13 residues. V was shortened by 0 bases and J by 6 bases, with 6 bases between the two germline ends. CDR1 is SGHNT, CDR2 YYREEE, per germline (reference sequence). The whole variable domain, remainder taken from reference TRBV5-4 and TRBJ2-2, is ETGVTQSPTHLIKTRGQQVTLRCSSQSGHNTVSWYQQALGQGPQFIFQYYREEENGRGNFPPRFSGLQFPNYSSELNVNALELDDSALYLCASSLEGAGELFFGEGSRLTVL.

This chain connects TRBV9 to TRBJ2-2, with D possibly being TRBD1 (6 bases). V shed 0 bases and J shed 9 bases, with 15 bases lying between them. This CDR3 region has 15 residues. In germline, CDR1 is SGDLS, CDR2 YYNGEE. The CDR3 region has the DNA TGTGCCAGCAGCGTAGATACAGGGATAAACCGGGAGCTGTTTTTT. It codes for CASSVDTGINRELFF. The variable domain in full, with the rest retrieved from reference TRBV9 and TRBJ2-2, is DSGVTQTPKHLITATGQRVTLRCSPRSGDLSVYWYQQSLDQGLQFLIQYYNGEERAKGNILERFSAQQFPDLHSELNLSSLELGDSALYFCASSVDTGINRELFFGEGSRLTVL.

The chain combines TRBV7-2 with TRBJ1-2; D is ambiguous. Trimming shortened V by 1 base and J by 8 bases, and 8 bases separated the two germline ends. Per the germline V gene, CDR1 is SGHTA and CDR2 is FQGNSA. The CDR3 spans 12 residues. CDR3 DNA: TGTGCCAGCAGCTTAGAAGAGTGGGGCTACACCTTC. Translation gives CASSLEEWGYTF.

The table lists this clone with a count of one. V and J are TRBV6-2 or TRBV6-3 and TRBJ2-2, with 9 bases that match TRBD2. The CDR3 has 16 amino acids. Germline trimming cut 2 bases from V and 8 bases from J; bases unmatched to any gene: 9. Germline V lookup: CDR1 MNHEY, CDR2 SVGEGT. The CDR3 DNA sequence: TGTGCCAGCAGTTACGTTGCGGGGGGGCCCCCGGGGGAGCTGTTTTTT. This translates into CASSYVAGGPPGELFF.

As concerns this clone: Other DNA sequences of this sample code for an identical CDR3. The rearrangement joins TRBV30 to TRBJ2-5; D uncertain. With 0 bases removed from V and 5 bases from J, the gap between germline ends came to 4 bases. Germline-derived CDR1 and CDR2 are GTSNPN and SVGIG (reference sequence). The CDR3 runs 11 residues. The CDR3 coding sequence is TGTGCCTGGAGTGTTCGGGAGACCCAGTACTTC. Residues: CAWSVRETQYF. Based on the CDR3 plus reference TRBV30 and TRBJ2-5, the full variable domain is SQTIHQWPATLVQPVGSPLSLECTVEGTSNPNLYWYRQAAGRGLQLLFYSVGIGQISSEVPQNLSASRPQDRQFILSSKKLLLSDSGFYLCAWSVRETQYFGPGTRLLVL.

In this sample, this clone turned up once. This chain connects TRBV19 to TRBJ2-5; D unclear. Germline values: CDR1 LNHDA, CDR2 SQIVND (reference sequence). The CDR3 spans 13 residues. The V and J ends lost 9 bases and 3 bases respectively, with 14 bases between them. The CDR3 loop reads CASRRFGEETQYF. DNA of the CDR3: TGTGCCAGCCGCCGCTTTGGTGAAGAGACCCAGTACTTC.

The chain links TRBV29-1 to TRBJ1-4; 9 bases are shared with TRBD1. This CDR3 spans 12 amino acids. The J segment lost 8 bases and the V segment lost 4 bases, leaving 2 bases of the junction unmatched. The germline V gene encodes CDR1 SQVTM and CDR2 ANQGSEA. In DNA, the CDR3 is TGCAGCGTTGGACAGGGGGGAGAAAAACTGTTTTTT. Encoded protein: CSVGQGGEKLFF.

The CDR3 here is CARSPCGGGLSNQPQHF. The CDR3 region has the DNA TGTGCCAGAAGCCCCTGTGGCGGGGGGTTAAGCAATCAGCCCCAGCATTTT. The V gene is TRBV5-3, the J gene TRBJ1-5, with D possibly TRBD1 on 5 matching bases. TRBV5-3 is filed as an ORF, its function uncertain. CDR3 length: 17 amino acids. V lost 4 bases and J lost 1, with 18 bases in between.

The chain employs TRBV5-1 and TRBJ2-1, with no clear D. Germline values: CDR1 SGHRS, CDR2 YFSETQ. There are 15 residues in the CDR3. V lost 3 bases, J lost 0 bases, and 10 bases lay in between. CDR3 region: CASSSLTSSYNEQFF. In DNA, the CDR3 is TGCGCCAGCAGCTCCCTGACGAGCTCCTACAATGAGCAGTTCTTC.

A single count supports this clone. V usage is TRBV6-5 and J usage is TRBJ2-7; tentative D call: TRBD2 (6 bases). This CDR3 comprises 14 residues. The V end lost 2 bases, the J end lost 3 bases, and 11 bases lay between the germline ends. Germline V CDR1 and CDR2: MNHEY, SVGAGI. This chain's CDR3 is CASSYLTRHYEQYF. Written as DNA, the CDR3 is TGTGCCAGCAGTTACCTGACTAGACACTACGAGCAGTACTTC.

V is TRBV7-9 and J is TRBJ1-4, with D possibly matching TRBD1 (5 bases). Looked up from germline, CDR1 is SEHNR and CDR2 is FQNEAQ (reference sequence). V was clipped by 2 bases and J by 4 bases, with 11 bases between them. The CDR3 covers 15 residues. The CDR3 coding sequence is TGTGCCAGCAGCTTAAAGGGGAATAGTAATGAAAAACTGTTTTTT. This codes for CASSLKGNSNEKLFF.

CDR3 nucleotides: TGTGCCAGTAGTACGCAACTAGCGGGGGTTTCTGGGGCCAACGTCCTGACTTTC. Protein: CASSTQLAGVSGANVLTF. The chain carries TRBV19 and TRBJ2-6, with 11 bases matching TRBD2. The CDR3 is made up of 18 amino acids. CDR1 and CDR2 from the germline V gene are LNHDA and SQIVND (reference sequence). V lost 4 bases and J lost 1; bases outside the gene matches: 6.

The chain combines TRBV5-6 with TRBJ1-2, with TRBD1 identical over 8 bases. Per the germline V gene, CDR1 is SGHDT and CDR2 is YYEEEE. The V segment lost 2 bases and the J segment 7 bases; nucleotides outside the gene matches: 7. CDR3 size: 14 residues. The CDR3 sequence is CASSFGQGTGGYTF. CDR3 bases: TGTGCCAGCAGCTTTGGACAGGGTACCGGTGGCTACACCTTC.

This chain uses TRBV10-1 with TRBJ1-1; D is uncertain. CDR3 size: 9 residues. Trimming took 7 bases from V and 10 from J, leaving 7 bases between them. Germline V gene sequence: CDR1 WNHNN, CDR2 SYGVQD (reference sequence). The CDR3 loop is CASNLVAFF. CDR3 bases: TGCGCCAGCAATCTGGTAGCTTTCTTT.